The clone carrying this T cell receptor (beta chain) was detected ten times or more. The CDR3 has 15 residues. Unmatched junction bases numbered 6, after V lost 2 bases and J lost 4 bases. The data were taken from a study of T-cell reconstitution after alpha-beta-depleted transplantation in children. Researchers prepared the TCRbeta library using unique molecular identifiers, the study reports. TCRdb ran MiXCR on the PCR reads and lists one entry per CDR3 protein. Here the sample spans over 550,000 distinct CDR3 sequences, roughly a tenth being singletons. The TCR was taken from a human donor who donated a stem cell graft to a child with acute myeloid leukemia. Sample: PBMCs from the stem cell graft donor, taken from the stem cell graft. The chain is built from TRBV12-3 or TRBV12-4 and TRBJ2-3; TRBD2 matches 7 bases. CDR3 sequence (DNA): TGTGCCAGCAGTTTATCGGGGACTACGGCAGATACGCAGTATTTT. Amino acids: CASSLSGTTADTQYF.